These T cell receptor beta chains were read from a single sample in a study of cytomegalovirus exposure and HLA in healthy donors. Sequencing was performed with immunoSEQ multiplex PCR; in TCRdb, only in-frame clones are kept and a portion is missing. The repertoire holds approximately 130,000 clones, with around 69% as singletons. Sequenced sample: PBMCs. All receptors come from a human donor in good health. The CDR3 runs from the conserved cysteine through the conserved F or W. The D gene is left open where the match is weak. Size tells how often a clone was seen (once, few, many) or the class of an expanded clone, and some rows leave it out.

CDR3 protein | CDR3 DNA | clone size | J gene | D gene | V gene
CASSPQVAGANVLTF | TGTGCCAGCAGCCCTCAGGTAGCTGGGGCCAACGTCCTGACTTTC | - | TRBJ2-6 | - | TRBV28
CASSSRDQPQHF | TGTGCCAGCAGCTCCCGCGATCAGCCCCAGCATTTT | - | TRBJ1-5 | - | TRBV7-2
CASSLTSGTYNEQFF | TGTGCCAGCAGCTTAACTAGCGGAACCTACAATGAGCAGTTCTTC | - | TRBJ2-1 | - | TRBV7-3
CASSGSSWAAAFF | TGTGCCAGTAGTGGTTCCTCCTGGGCTGCGGCTTTCTTT | - | TRBJ1-1 | - | TRBV19
CASSRSGLRGEQYF | TGTGCCAGCAGCCGTTCGGGCTTACGGGGGGAGCAGTACTTC | - | TRBJ2-7 | - | TRBV14
CASSPRLAGVETQYF | TGCGCCAGCAGCCCTAGACTAGCGGGGGTTGAGACCCAGTACTTC | - | TRBJ2-5 | TRBD2 | TRBV5-1
CASSYLLAGVGGTQYF | TGTGCCAGCAGTTACCTCCTTGCGGGAGTGGGAGGGACGCAGTATTTT | - | TRBJ2-3 | TRBD2 | TRBV6-5
CASSLDRTYGTQYF | TGTGCCAGCAGCCTCGACAGGACCTACGGGACCCAGTACTTC | once | TRBJ2-5 | - | TRBV7-2
CASSLVPRLAGSEQYF | TGTGCCAGCAGTTTAGTGCCTCGACTAGCCGGTAGCGAGCAGTACTTC | - | TRBJ2-7 | TRBD2 | TRBV28
CASSQETWTSGRYEQYF | TGTGCCAGCAGCCAAGAGACATGGACTAGCGGGAGATACGAGCAGTACTTC | few | TRBJ2-7 | TRBD2 | TRBV7-8
CASSLYGSFGEQYF | TGTGCCAGCAGCTTGTACGGGAGTTTCGGGGAGCAGTACTTC | - | TRBJ2-7 | - | TRBV7-2
CASSSPETSSYNSPLHF | TGTGCCAGCAGCTCTCCCGAAACAAGCTCCTATAATTCACCCCTCCACTTT | - | TRBJ1-6 | - | TRBV7-9
CASRHSGLNTGELFF | TGTGCCAGCAGACATAGCGGCCTAAACACCGGGGAGCTGTTTTTT | - | TRBJ2-2 | - | TRBV7-9
CAWSEDSPEAFF | TGTGCCTGGAGTGAAGACAGCCCTGAAGCTTTCTTT | - | TRBJ1-1 | - | TRBV30
CASSFWGLGATEAFF | TGTGCCAGCAGCTTTTGGGGACTTGGTGCGACTGAAGCTTTCTTT | few | TRBJ1-1 | - | TRBV5-4
CASSVHPRTDTQYF | TGTGCCAGCAGCGTACACCCCAGGACAGATACGCAGTATTTT | - | TRBJ2-3 | - | TRBV9
CSASIAVGNEQFF | TGCAGCGCTTCTATAGCGGTCGGGAATGAGCAGTTCTTC | - | TRBJ2-1 | - | TRBV29-1
CASSFHSTGGNTIYF | TGTGCCAGCAGCTTCCACTCAACGGGAGGAAACACCATATATTTT | - | TRBJ1-3 | - | TRBV5-4
CAWSGQGTTNEKLFF | TGTGCCTGGAGTGGACAGGGCACAACTAATGAAAAACTGTTTTTT | - | TRBJ1-4 | TRBD1 | TRBV30
CASSQETGWDEQYF | TGCGCCAGCAGCCAAGAAACAGGGTGGGACGAGCAGTACTTC | once | TRBJ2-7 | - | TRBV4-3
CAWSVITSRQGSQPQHF | TGTGCCTGGAGTGTTATTACGAGTCGACAGGGAAGTCAGCCCCAGCATTTT | - | TRBJ1-5 | TRBD1 | TRBV30
CASSLLRGGSNEQFF | TGTGCCAGCAGCTTATTGCGGGGGGGATCCAATGAGCAGTTCTTC | - | TRBJ2-1 | TRBD2 | TRBV11-2
CASSFGSGRALMETQYF | TGTGCCAGCAGTTTTGGTAGCGGAAGGGCGTTAATGGAGACCCAGTACTTC | once | TRBJ2-5 | - | TRBV27
CASSSGTGETDTQYF | TGTGCCAGCAGTTCCGGGACAGGGGAAACAGATACGCAGTATTTT | - | TRBJ2-3 | TRBD1 | TRBV27
CASSPKGQFTGELFF | TGTGCCAGCAGCCCCAAGGGACAATTCACCGGGGAGCTGTTTTTT | few | TRBJ2-2 | - | TRBV7-9
CASGSASSTDTQYF | TGTGCCAGCGGGAGCGCCTCCAGCACAGATACGCAGTATTTT | - | TRBJ2-3 | - | TRBV6-6
CASSETSVNTGELFF | TGTGCCAGCAGTGAGACTAGCGTGAACACCGGGGAGCTGTTTTTT | - | TRBJ2-2 | TRBD2 | TRBV6-4
CASARLDRDYEQYF | TGTGCCAGTGCGAGACTGGACAGGGACTACGAGCAGTACTTC | - | TRBJ2-7 | TRBD1 | TRBV19
CASSQDGQGSSYNEQFF | TGTGCCAGCAGCCAAGATGGGCAGGGCAGCTCCTACAATGAGCAGTTCTTC | - | TRBJ2-1 | - | TRBV4-2
CASSLGGQGVYGYTF | TGTGCCAGCAGCCTAGGAGGACAGGGCGTCTATGGCTACACCTTC | - | TRBJ1-2 | TRBD1 | TRBV9
CASSSWRPGSTDTQYF | TGCGCCAGCAGCTCATGGAGACCCGGGAGCACAGATACGCAGTATTTT | - | TRBJ2-3 | - | TRBV5-1
CAISETTRKNTGELFF | TGTGCCATCAGTGAGACGACTAGAAAGAACACCGGGGAGCTGTTTTTT | - | TRBJ2-2 | - | TRBV10-3
CASSYTSGNTGELFF | TGTGCCAGCAGCTACACTAGCGGGAACACCGGGGAGCTGTTTTTT | - | TRBJ2-2 | TRBD2 | TRBV7-3
CASTALGQGGYTF | TGTGCCAGTACCGCTCTCGGACAGGGCGGCTACACCTTC | - | TRBJ1-2 | TRBD1 | TRBV19
CASSLSGTEAFF | TGTGCCAGCAGCTTAAGCGGGACTGAAGCTTTCTTT | - | TRBJ1-1 | - | TRBV7-9
CASSPPLGTIYF | TGTGCCAGCAGCCCCCCCCTCGGGACCATATATTTT | once | TRBJ1-3 | - | TRBV7-6
CASSLERQGGPLHF | TGTGCCAGCAGCTTGGAAAGACAGGGTGGTCCCCTCCACTTT | - | TRBJ1-6 | TRBD1 | TRBV5-4
CASSLFETGRAEQYF | TGTGCCAGCAGCTTATTTGAAACAGGGCGGGCGGAGCAGTACTTC | - | TRBJ2-7 | - | TRBV11-2
CASSPKQANTEAFF | TGTGCCAGCTCACCGAAACAGGCGAACACTGAAGCTTTCTTT | once | TRBJ1-1 | - | TRBV18
CASSQGQVADTF | TGTGCCAGTAGCCAGGGACAGGTCGCCGACACCTTC | few | TRBJ1-2 | TRBD1 | TRBV19
CASSLMAVGQVGEQYF | TGTGCCAGCAGTTTAATGGCCGTGGGACAGGTGGGCGAGCAGTACTTC | - | TRBJ2-7 | TRBD1 | TRBV28